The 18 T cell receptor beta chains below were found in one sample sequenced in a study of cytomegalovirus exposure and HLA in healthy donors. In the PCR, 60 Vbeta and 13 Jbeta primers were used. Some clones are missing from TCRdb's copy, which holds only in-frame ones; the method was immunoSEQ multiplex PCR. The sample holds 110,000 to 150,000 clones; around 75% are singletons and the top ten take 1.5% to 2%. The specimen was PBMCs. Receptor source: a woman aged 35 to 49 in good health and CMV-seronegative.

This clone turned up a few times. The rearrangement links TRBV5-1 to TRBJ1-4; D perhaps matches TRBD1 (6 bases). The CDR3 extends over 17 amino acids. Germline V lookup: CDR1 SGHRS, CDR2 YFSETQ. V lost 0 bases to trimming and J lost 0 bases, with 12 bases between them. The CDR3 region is CASSLEWTAATNEKLFF. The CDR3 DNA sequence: TGCGCCAGCAGCTTGGAGTGGACAGCAGCAACTAATGAAAAACTGTTTTTT.

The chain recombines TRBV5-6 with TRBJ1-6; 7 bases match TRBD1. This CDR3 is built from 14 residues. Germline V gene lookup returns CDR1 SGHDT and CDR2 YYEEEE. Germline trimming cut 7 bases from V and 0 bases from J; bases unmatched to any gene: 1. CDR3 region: CASQGGSYNSPLHF. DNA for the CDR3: TGTGCCAGCCAGGGGGGCTCCTATAATTCACCCCTCCACTTT. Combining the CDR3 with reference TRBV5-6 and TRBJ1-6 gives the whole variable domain DAGVTQSPTHLIKTRGQQVTLRCSPKSGHDTVSWYQQALGQGPQFIFQYYEEEERQRGNFPDRFSGHQFPNYSSELNVNALLLGDSALYLCASQGGSYNSPLHFGNGTRLTVT.

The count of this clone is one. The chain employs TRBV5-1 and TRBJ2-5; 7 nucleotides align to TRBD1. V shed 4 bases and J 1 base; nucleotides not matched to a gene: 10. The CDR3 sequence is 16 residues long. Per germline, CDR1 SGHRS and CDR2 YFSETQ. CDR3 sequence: CASSPGTVGIQETQYF. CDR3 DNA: TGCGCCAGCAGCCCCGGGACAGTGGGGATCCAAGAGACCCAGTACTTC.

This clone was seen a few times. CDR3 sequence (DNA): TGTGCCAGCAGCTTGGAGGGGGTTCACACTGAAGCTTTCTTT. Translation gives CASSLEGVHTEAFF. The chain links TRBV5-4 to TRBJ1-1, with D perhaps TRBD1 (6 bases). With 0 bases removed from V and 3 bases from J, the gap between germline ends came to 9 bases. Germline CDR1 SGHNT, CDR2 YYREEE (reference sequence). This CDR3 has 14 residues.

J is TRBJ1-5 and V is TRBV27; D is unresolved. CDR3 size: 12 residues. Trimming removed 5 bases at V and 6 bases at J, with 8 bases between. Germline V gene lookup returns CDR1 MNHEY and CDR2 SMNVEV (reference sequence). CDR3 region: CASSQRGQPQHF. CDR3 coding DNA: TGTGCCAGCAGTCAAAGAGGTCAGCCCCAGCATTTT.

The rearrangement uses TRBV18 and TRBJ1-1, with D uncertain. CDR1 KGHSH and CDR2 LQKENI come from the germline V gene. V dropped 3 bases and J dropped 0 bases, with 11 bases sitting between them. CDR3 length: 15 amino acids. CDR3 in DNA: TGTGCCAGCTCACCTTTAGTTCTCATGAACACTGAAGCTTTCTTT. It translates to CASSPLVLMNTEAFF. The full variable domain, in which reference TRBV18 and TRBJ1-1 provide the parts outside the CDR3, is NAGVMQNPRHLVRRRGQEARLRCSPMKGHSHVYWYRQLPEEGLKFMVYLQKENIIDESGMPKERFSAEFPKEGPSILRIQQVVRGDSAAYFCASSPLVLMNTEAFFGQGTRLTVV.

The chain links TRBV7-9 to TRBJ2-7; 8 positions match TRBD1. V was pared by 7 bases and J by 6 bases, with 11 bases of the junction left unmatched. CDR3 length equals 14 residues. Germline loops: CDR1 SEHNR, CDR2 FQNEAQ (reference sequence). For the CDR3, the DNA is TGTGCCAGCACCTCCGGGACAGGTTACGTCGAGCAGTACTTC. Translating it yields CASTSGTGYVEQYF.

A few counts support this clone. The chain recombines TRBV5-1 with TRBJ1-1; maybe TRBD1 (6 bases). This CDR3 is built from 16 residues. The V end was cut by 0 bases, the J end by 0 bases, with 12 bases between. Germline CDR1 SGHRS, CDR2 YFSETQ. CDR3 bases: TGCGCCAGCAGCTTGGCAGGGGCCAGCATGAACACTGAAGCTTTCTTT. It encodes CASSLAGASMNTEAFF.

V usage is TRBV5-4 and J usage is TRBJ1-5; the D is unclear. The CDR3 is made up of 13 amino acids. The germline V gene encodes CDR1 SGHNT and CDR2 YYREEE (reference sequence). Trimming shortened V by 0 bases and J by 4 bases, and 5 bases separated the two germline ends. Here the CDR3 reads CASSLDLNQPQHF. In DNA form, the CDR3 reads TGTGCCAGCAGCTTGGACCTAAATCAGCCCCAGCATTTT.

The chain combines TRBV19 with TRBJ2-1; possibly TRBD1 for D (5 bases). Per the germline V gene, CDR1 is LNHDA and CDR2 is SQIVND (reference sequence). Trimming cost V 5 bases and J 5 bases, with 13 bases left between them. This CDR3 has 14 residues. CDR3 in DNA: TGTGCCAGTAGTGAGTCCCAAGGGGACAATGAGCAGTTCTTC. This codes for CASSESQGDNEQFF.

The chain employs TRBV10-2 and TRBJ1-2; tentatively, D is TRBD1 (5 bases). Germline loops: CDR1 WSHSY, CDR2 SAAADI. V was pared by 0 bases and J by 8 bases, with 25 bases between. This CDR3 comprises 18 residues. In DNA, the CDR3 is TGCGCCAGCAGTGAGTCGAATCTTCTCGGGGGAATGCAGCCCGGCTACACCTTC. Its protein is CASSESNLLGGMQPGYTF.

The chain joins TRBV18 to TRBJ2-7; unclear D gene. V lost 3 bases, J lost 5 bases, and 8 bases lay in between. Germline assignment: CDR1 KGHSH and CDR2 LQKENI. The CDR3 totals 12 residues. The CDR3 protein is CASSPRMNEQYF. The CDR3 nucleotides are TGTGCCAGCTCACCGAGGATGAACGAGCAGTACTTC.

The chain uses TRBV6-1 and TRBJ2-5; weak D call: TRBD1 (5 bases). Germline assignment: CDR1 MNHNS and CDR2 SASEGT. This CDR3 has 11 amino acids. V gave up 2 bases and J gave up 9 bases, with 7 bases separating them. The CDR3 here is CASSELGAQYF. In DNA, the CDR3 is TGTGCCAGCAGTGAACTAGGGGCCCAGTACTTC.

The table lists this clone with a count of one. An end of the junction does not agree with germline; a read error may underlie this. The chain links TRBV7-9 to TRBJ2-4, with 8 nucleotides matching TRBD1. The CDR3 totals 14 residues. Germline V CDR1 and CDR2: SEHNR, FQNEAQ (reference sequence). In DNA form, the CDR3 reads TGTTCCAGCAGCGCAGGACAGGGTGGTGACATTCAGTACTTC. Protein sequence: CSSSAGQGGDIQYF.

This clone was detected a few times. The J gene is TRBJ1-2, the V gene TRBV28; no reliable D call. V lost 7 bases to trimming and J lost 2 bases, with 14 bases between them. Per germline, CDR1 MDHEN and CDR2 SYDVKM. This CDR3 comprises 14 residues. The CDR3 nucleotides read TGTGCCAGCACCCTTTTCAGTTTCAACTATGGCTACACCTTC. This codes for CASTLFSFNYGYTF.

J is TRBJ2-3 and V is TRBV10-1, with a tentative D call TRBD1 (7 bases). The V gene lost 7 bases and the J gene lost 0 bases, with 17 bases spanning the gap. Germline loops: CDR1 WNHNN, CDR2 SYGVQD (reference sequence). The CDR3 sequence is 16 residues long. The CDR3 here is CASITPTGTSTDTQYF. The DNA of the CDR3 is TGCGCCAGCATCACCCCGACAGGGACTAGCACAGATACGCAGTATTTT.

In DNA, the CDR3 is TGCGCCAGCAGCCCCACCGGGTTCGCGAACACCGGGGAGCTGTTTTTT. Its protein product is CASSPTGFANTGELFF. The V and J genes are TRBV4-1 and TRBJ2-2; D not certain. The V and J ends lost 4 bases and 0 bases respectively, with 12 bases between them. Germline V gene sequence: CDR1 MGHRA, CDR2 YSYEKL. The length of the CDR3 is 16 residues.

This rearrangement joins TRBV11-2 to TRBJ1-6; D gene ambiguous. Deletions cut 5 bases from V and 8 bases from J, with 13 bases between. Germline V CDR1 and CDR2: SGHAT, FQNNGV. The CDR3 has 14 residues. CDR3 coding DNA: TGTGCCAGCAGCCCCGTTAATCAGTATTCACCCCTCCACTTT. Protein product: CASSPVNQYSPLHF.